What follows are 11 T cell receptor beta chains derived from one specimen sequenced in a study of blood T cell repertoires in COVID-19. TCRdb keeps only in-frame clones here, not all; method: immunoSEQ multiplex PCR. This sample has 270,000 or so clones, with more than 85% found just once. Material: PBMCs or T cells enriched from blood (not recorded which). The source of these receptors is a man aged 40-49 years who had been exposed to COVID-19.

The chain couples TRBV9 to TRBJ2-3; a possible D gene is TRBD1 (6 bases). This CDR3 has 15 residues. The V and J ends lost 0 bases and 6 bases respectively, with 14 bases between them. CDR1 is SGDLS and CDR2 is YYNGEE in the germline V gene. Written as DNA, the CDR3 is TGTGCCAGCAGCGTAGCTTGGGCAGGGGAGGATACGCAGTATTTT. Its translation is CASSVAWAGEDTQYF.

In the case of this clone: This sample also contains other DNA sequences that code for the same CDR3. The chain has TRBV19 and TRBJ2-1, with D tentatively TRBD2 (5 bases). This CDR3 is built from 15 residues. The V gene lost 1 base and the J gene lost 0 bases, with 7 bases spanning the gap. Germline V lookup: CDR1 LNHDA, CDR2 SQIVND (reference sequence). The CDR3 coding sequence is TGTGCCAGTAGTATAGGCGGGTACTCCTACAATGAGCAGTTCTTC. This sequence encodes CASSIGGYSYNEQFF.

The chain carries TRBV7-2 and TRBJ1-2; D is unclear. The length of the CDR3 is 15 residues. V lost 3 bases and J 2 bases, leaving 13 bases between the germline ends. Looked up from germline, CDR1 is SGHTA and CDR2 is FQGNSA. CDR3 bases: TGTGCCAGCAGCTTGACTTATGACGGCAACTATGGCTACACCTTC. Translation: CASSLTYDGNYGYTF.

The rearrangement uses TRBV14 and TRBJ1-1; the D gene is possibly TRBD1 (5 bases). Germline V gene data show CDR1 as SGHDN and CDR2 as FVKESK. The V end lost 5 bases, the J end lost 1 base, and 11 bases lay between the germline ends. CDR3 length: 14 residues. DNA for the CDR3: TGTGCCAGCAGCGTACAGCAGGGGAACACTGAAGCTTTCTTT. Translated, it gives CASSVQQGNTEAFF. The full variable domain, rest sourced from reference TRBV14 and TRBJ1-1, is EAGVTQFPSHSVIEKGQTVTLRCDPISGHDNLYWYRRVMGKEIKFLLHFVKESKQDESGMPNNRFLAERTGGTYSTLKVQPAELEDSGVYFCASSVQQGNTEAFFGQGTRLTVV.

In this sample, this clone turned up once. The chain recombines TRBV4-2 with TRBJ2-3; TRBD2 agrees at 8 bases. This CDR3 is 14 amino acids long. CDR1 and CDR2 from the germline V gene are LGHNA and YNFKEQ. J gave up 6 bases and V 3 bases, and 5 bases lay outside the gene matches. The CDR3 DNA reads TGTGCCAGCAGCCAGAGGACTAGCCTCGATACGCAGTATTTT. Its protein product is CASSQRTSLDTQYF.

V usage is TRBV9 and J usage is TRBJ1-4; 9 bases align to TRBD1. CDR3 length: 16 residues. V dropped 4 bases and J dropped 1; count of bases not matched to a gene: 5. Germline assignment: CDR1 SGDLS and CDR2 YYNGEE. The DNA for the CDR3 is TGTGCCAGCAGCTCAGGACAGGGGAAAACTAATGAAAAACTGTTTTTT. Residues: CASSSGQGKTNEKLFF.

The chain employs TRBV4-3 and TRBJ2-7; D might be TRBD2 (6 bases). This CDR3 contains 16 residues. With 1 base removed from V and 2 bases from J, the gap between germline ends came to 15 bases. Germline V gene sequence: CDR1 LGHNA, CDR2 YSLEER. The CDR3 spells CASSQARDGFTYEQYF. The DNA for the CDR3 is TGCGCCAGCAGCCAAGCGCGGGACGGCTTTACCTACGAGCAGTACTTC.

The V gene is TRBV19, the J gene TRBJ2-7; 7 bases line up with TRBD1. Germline CDR1 is LNHDA and CDR2 is SQIVND (reference sequence). V shed 3 bases and J 1 base; nucleotides not matched to a gene: 6. There are 15 residues in the CDR3. CDR3 coding DNA: TGTGCCAGTAGTATCGGGACAGACCCTTCCTACGAGCAGTACTTC. It is translated as CASSIGTDPSYEQYF.

On this clone: Its ends do not fully match the called genes, so a read error is possible. The J gene is TRBJ2-1, the V gene TRBV30; TRBD2 aligns across 9 bases. CDR1 and CDR2 (germline): GTSNPN, SVGIG (reference sequence). This CDR3 region has 11 residues. DNA for the CDR3: TGCCGGCTAGCGGGACCCAGTGAGCAGTTCTTC. This encodes CRLAGPSEQFF.

The V gene is TRBV7-2, the J gene TRBJ2-3, with 12 bases fitting TRBD2. From germline, CDR1 is SGHTA and CDR2 FQGNSA. The CDR3 sequence is 14 residues long. The V gene end was trimmed by 3 bases and the J gene end by 5 bases; junction bases not matched to a gene: 0. The CDR3 bases are TGTGCCAGCAGCTTGGGACTAGCGGGAGATACGCAGTATTTT. As protein: CASSLGLAGDTQYF.

The V gene is TRBV10-3, the J gene TRBJ1-5; D is unresolved. Trimming stripped 0 bases from V and 3 bases from J, with 9 bases between. This CDR3 contains 15 residues. Germline CDR1 and CDR2: ENHRY and SYGVKD. The CDR3 here is CAISESNSLNQPQHF. The CDR3, as DNA: TGTGCCATCAGTGAGTCGAACAGCCTCAATCAGCCCCAGCATTTT.